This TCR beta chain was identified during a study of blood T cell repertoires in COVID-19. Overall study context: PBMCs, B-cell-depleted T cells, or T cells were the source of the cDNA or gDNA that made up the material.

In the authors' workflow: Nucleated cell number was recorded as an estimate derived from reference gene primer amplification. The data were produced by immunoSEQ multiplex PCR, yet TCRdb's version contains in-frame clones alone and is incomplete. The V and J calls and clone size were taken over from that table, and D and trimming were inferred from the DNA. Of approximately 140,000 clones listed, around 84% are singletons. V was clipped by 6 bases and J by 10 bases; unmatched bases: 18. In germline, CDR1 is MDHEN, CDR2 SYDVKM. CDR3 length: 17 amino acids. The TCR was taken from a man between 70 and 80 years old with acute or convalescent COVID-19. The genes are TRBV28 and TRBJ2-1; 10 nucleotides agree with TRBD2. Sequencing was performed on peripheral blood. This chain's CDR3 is CASSPGDPAGGALEQFF. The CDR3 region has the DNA TGTGCCAGCAGCCCAGGGGATCCAGCGGGGGGGGCCTTGGAGCAGTTCTTC.